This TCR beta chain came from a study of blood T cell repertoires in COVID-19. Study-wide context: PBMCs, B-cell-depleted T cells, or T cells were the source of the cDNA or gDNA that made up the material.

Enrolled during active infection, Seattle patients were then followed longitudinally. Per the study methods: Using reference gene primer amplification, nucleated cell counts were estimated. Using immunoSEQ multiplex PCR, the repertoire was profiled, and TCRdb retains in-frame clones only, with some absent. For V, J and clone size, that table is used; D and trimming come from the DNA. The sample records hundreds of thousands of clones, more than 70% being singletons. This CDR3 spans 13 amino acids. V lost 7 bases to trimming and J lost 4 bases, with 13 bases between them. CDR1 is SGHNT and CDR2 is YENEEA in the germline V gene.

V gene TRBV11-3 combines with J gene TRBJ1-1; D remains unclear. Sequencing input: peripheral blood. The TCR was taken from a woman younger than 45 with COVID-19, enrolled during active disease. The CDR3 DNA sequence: TGTGCCAGCACCCAACTGAGGGTCACTGAAGCTTTCTTT. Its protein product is CASTQLRVTEAFF.